Below, 16 T cell receptor beta chains from the same sample are listed, as sequenced in a study of OX40 agonist ivuxolimab in advanced cancers. Produced via immunoSEQ multiplex PCR; TCRdb's table is partial and in-frame only. Of over 65,000 clones listed, roughly 91% are singletons. Source: CD4+ or CD8+ T cells sorted from blood, taken in a trial of the OX40 agonist ivuxolimab. The receptor source for this set is an adult with an advanced solid tumor such as melanoma, head and neck, liver or kidney cancer.

The chain joins TRBV11-2 to TRBJ1-1; D not resolved. Looked up from germline, CDR1 is SGHAT and CDR2 is FQNNGV. V was cut by 8 bases and J by 1 base, with 14 bases left in between. This CDR3 has 14 residues. CDR3 coding DNA: TGTGCCAGCTTCCGAACCCGGGCGAACACTGAAGCTTTCTTT. Translation: CASFRTRANTEAFF.

The rearrangement joins TRBV6-6 to TRBJ1-2; D gene unclear. Looked up from germline, CDR1 is MNHNY and CDR2 is SVGAGI (reference sequence). V was pared by 0 bases and J by 7 bases, with 12 bases between. The CDR3 is 14 amino acids. CDR3 in amino acids: CASSYSRRVGGYTF. CDR3 nucleotides: TGTGCCAGCAGTTACTCGAGGAGGGTCGGTGGCTACACCTTC.

This clone was observed a single time. The V call is TRBV28, the J call TRBJ2-2; TRBD1 is a possible D gene (5 bases). This CDR3 has 13 residues. CDR1 is MDHEN and CDR2 is SYDVKM in the germline V gene. The ends were cut back, 11 bases at V and 2 bases at J, with 12 bases in the middle. In DNA, the CDR3 is TGTGCCGGAAGACAGCAAAACACCGGGGAGCTGTTTTTT. The encoded protein is CAGRQQNTGELFF.

This clone has a handful of counts. J is TRBJ1-1 and V is TRBV18; D not resolved. Trimming removed 4 bases at V and 3 bases at J, with 15 bases between. The CDR3 length is 15 residues. CDR1 and CDR2 from the germline V gene are KGHSH and LQKENI. CDR3 residues: CASSRTGVGDTEAFF. As DNA, the CDR3 is TGTGCCAGCTCACGTACTGGGGTGGGTGACACTGAAGCTTTCTTT.

This chain connects TRBV19 to TRBJ1-4; the D is unclear. The CDR3 contains 15 residues. Trimming removed 6 bases at V and 0 bases at J, with 11 bases between. Germline CDR1 LNHDA, CDR2 SQIVND (reference sequence). CDR3 DNA: TGTGCCAGTAGATCTCACGGCGCAACTAATGAAAAACTGTTTTTT. Its translation is CASRSHGATNEKLFF.

The gene calls are TRBV11-2 and TRBJ2-1, with D perhaps TRBD1 (6 bases). Germline V lookup: CDR1 SGHAT, CDR2 FQNNGV. Deletions cut 0 bases from V and 8 bases from J, with 17 bases between. The CDR3 is 16 residues long. The CDR3 bases are TGTGCCAGCAGCTTAGATAACAGGGCAAGGGGGTATGAGCAGTTCTTC. It translates to CASSLDNRARGYEQFF.

A note on this clone: The junction shows a germline mismatch at one end, possibly a read error. This chain connects TRBV5-1 to TRBJ1-2; 8 bases match TRBD1. In germline, CDR1 is SGHRS, CDR2 YFSETQ. The CDR3 extends over 13 amino acids. CDR3 nucleotides: TGCGCCAGCAGCTCGACAGGGGACTACGGCTACACCTTC. Translation: CASSSTGDYGYTF. The full variable domain, its missing parts supplied by reference TRBV5-1 and TRBJ1-2, is KAGVTQTPRYLIKTRGQQVTLSCSPISGHRSVSWYQQTPGQGLQFLFEYFSETQRNKGNFPGRFSGRQFSNSRSEMNVSTLELGDSALYLCASSSTGDYGYTFGSGTRLTVV.

The chain has TRBV7-9 and TRBJ2-6; D is ambiguous. This CDR3 has 17 residues. Germline-derived CDR1 and CDR2 are SEHNR and FQNEAQ (reference sequence). Trimming took 6 bases from V and 0 from J, leaving 15 bases between them. The CDR3 is CASSRLYVGSGANVLTF. The CDR3 DNA reads TGTGCCAGCAGTCGCCTCTACGTCGGCTCTGGGGCCAACGTCCTGACTTTC. Using reference TRBV7-9 and TRBJ2-6 for the parts outside the CDR3, the full variable domain is DTGVSQNPRHKITKRGQNVTFRCDPISEHNRLYWYRQTLGQGPEFLTYFQNEAQLEKSRLLSDRFSAERPKGSFSTLEIQRTEQGDSAMYLCASSRLYVGSGANVLTFGAGSRLTVL.

The chain couples TRBV19 to TRBJ2-6; D not resolved. The V and J ends lost 4 bases and 2 bases respectively, with 6 bases between them. The CDR3 spans 14 residues. Germline-derived CDR1 and CDR2 are LNHDA and SQIVND (reference sequence). This CDR3 is CASSSRAGANVLTF. CDR3 sequence (DNA): TGTGCCAGTAGTAGTAGGGCTGGGGCCAACGTCCTGACTTTC. The variable domain in full, with the rest retrieved from reference TRBV19 and TRBJ2-6, is DGGITQSPKYLFRKEGQNVTLSCEQNLNHDAMYWYRQDPGQGLRLIYYSQIVNDFQKGDIAEGYSVSREKKESFPLTVTSAQKNPTAFYLCASSSRAGANVLTFGAGSRLTVL.

The V call is TRBV5-4, the J call TRBJ2-7; D is ambiguous. The V gene lost 4 bases and the J gene lost 5 bases, with 16 bases spanning the gap. Germline V gene sequence: CDR1 SGHNT, CDR2 YYREEE (reference sequence). The length of the CDR3 is 14 residues. Here the CDR3 DNA reads TGTGCCAGCAGCCAAGATCTCAGCACCCACGAGCAGTACTTC. This gives the protein CASSQDLSTHEQYF.

The gene calls are TRBV18 and TRBJ1-5; weak D call: TRBD1 (5 bases). The CDR3 runs 13 residues. V lost 4 bases, J lost 10 bases, and 14 bases lay in between. Per germline, CDR1 KGHSH and CDR2 LQKENI. CDR3 amino acids: CASSLALTEPQHF. The CDR3 region has the DNA TGTGCCAGCTCACTAGCCCTGACAGAACCCCAGCATTTT.

V is TRBV4-1 and J is TRBJ2-5, with a weak D call TRBD1 (6 bases). Trimming removed 3 bases at V and 5 bases at J, with 10 bases between. Germline CDR1 and CDR2: MGHRA and YSYEKL. The CDR3 runs 13 residues. CDR3 loop: CASSQGHGETQYF. The CDR3 nucleotides are TGCGCCAGCAGCCAGGGACACGGGGAGACCCAGTACTTC.

This clone came up a few times. The chain uses TRBV6-5 and TRBJ1-1, with D hard to call. Trimming took 0 bases from V and 4 from J, leaving 6 bases between them. The germline CDR1 and CDR2 sequences are MNHEY and SVGAGI. This CDR3 comprises 13 residues. The CDR3 sequence is CASSYSYGTEAFF. The DNA for the CDR3 is TGTGCCAGCAGTTACTCGTATGGCACTGAAGCTTTCTTT.

The chain couples TRBV27 to TRBJ2-2, with 10 nucleotides matching TRBD1. The CDR3 extends over 17 amino acids. With 2 bases clipped from V and 1 base from J, the junction kept 4 bases outside the gene matches. Germline CDR1 MNHEY, CDR2 SMNVEV (reference sequence). Here the CDR3 DNA reads TGTGCCAGCAGTTTAGTAGGACAGGGGGGGAACACCGGGGAGCTGTTTTTT. Amino acid sequence: CASSLVGQGGNTGELFF.

The rearrangement links TRBV28 to TRBJ2-7; no definite D call. The CDR3 runs 13 residues. The V and J ends lost 7 bases and 4 bases respectively, with 14 bases between them. CDR1 is MDHEN, CDR2 SYDVKM, per germline. Here the CDR3 reads CASTDTEHYEQYF. CDR3 in DNA: TGTGCCAGCACCGATACAGAGCATTACGAGCAGTACTTC.

This clone has just one count. This rearrangement joins TRBV11-2 to TRBJ2-7; the D is unclear. Germline V CDR1 and CDR2: SGHAT, FQNNGV. The V gene lost 1 base and the J gene lost 0 bases, with 10 bases spanning the gap. The CDR3 extends over 15 amino acids. The DNA for the CDR3 is TGTGCCAGCAGCTTAGGGTCACTGATCTCCTACGAGCAGTACTTC. This encodes CASSLGSLISYEQYF.